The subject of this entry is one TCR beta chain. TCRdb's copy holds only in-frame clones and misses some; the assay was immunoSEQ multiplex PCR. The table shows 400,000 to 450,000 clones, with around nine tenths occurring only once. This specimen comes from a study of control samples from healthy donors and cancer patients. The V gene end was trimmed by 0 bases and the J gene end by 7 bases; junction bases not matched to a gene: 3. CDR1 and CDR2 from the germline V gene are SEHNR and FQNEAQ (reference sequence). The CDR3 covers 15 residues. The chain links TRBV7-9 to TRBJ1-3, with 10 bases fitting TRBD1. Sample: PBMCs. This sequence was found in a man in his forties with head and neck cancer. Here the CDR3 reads CASSLARGQGNTIYF. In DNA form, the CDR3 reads TGTGCCAGCAGCTTAGCCCGGGGACAGGGGAACACCATATATTTT.